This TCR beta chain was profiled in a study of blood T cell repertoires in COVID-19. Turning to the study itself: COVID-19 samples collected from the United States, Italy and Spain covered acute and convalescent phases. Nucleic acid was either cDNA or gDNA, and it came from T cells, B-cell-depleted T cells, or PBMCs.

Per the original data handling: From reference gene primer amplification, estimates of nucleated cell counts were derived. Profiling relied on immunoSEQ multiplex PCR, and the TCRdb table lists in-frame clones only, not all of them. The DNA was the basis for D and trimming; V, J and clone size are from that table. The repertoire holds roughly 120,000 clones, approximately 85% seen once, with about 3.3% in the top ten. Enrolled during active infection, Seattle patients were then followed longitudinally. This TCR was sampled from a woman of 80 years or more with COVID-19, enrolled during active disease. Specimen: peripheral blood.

The CDR3 spells CASSEGRGQPQHF. In nucleotides, the CDR3 is TGTGCCAGCAGTGAAGGGAGGGGTCAGCCCCAGCATTTT. The genes are TRBV6-4 and TRBJ1-5; tentative D call: TRBD1 (5 bases). With 3 bases removed from V and 6 bases from J, the gap between germline ends came to 9 bases. The CDR3 is made up of 13 amino acids. The germline V gene has CDR1 MRHNA and CDR2 SNTAGT.